This TCR beta chain was found in a study of blood T cell repertoires in COVID-19 (dated by TCRdb to about 2020). Regarding the complete study: Samples from collaborators originated in the United States, Italy and Spain and spanned both the acute and convalescent phases of COVID-19. A de-identified subject ID, COVID-19 status, age in years and sex were almost always included in the sample metadata. Subjects who had been exposed to COVID-19, were actively infected with it, or had recovered from it provided the deeply sampled blood TCRbeta repertoires that made up the dataset. Where available, HLA class I and class II types were taken from metadata supplied by the sample provider and were not determined by assay-based typing. The repertoires were released in a freely available public database meant as a resource for research on the immune response to SARS-CoV-2. The material from the prospective study consisted of cDNA or gDNA derived from T cells, B-cell-depleted T cells, or PBMCs. The samples were drawn from two sources: the first 160 participants of the ongoing ImmuneRACE study, and approximately 1,300 subjects contributed by 6 global collaborators. Points the paper makes about the study in general: The quantity of clinical and demographic metadata differed by source and by participant and was supplied without curation.

Regarding this clone: Its specific antigen is unknown. Base qualities were left out, and no much larger clone turns up one base away.

Each collaborating institution followed its own protocols to collect whole blood in K2EDTA tubes. For TCRbeta analysis, collaborators shipped samples as frozen whole blood, isolated PBMCs, or DNA extracted from either of those sample types. The immunoSEQ Assay, a bias-controlled multiplex PCR, was used to amplify TCRbeta CDR3 regions from genomic DNA. The published analysis was carried out like this. Within the assay, amplification of reference gene primers was used to estimate how many nucleated cells each sample contained. To quantify the absolute abundance of each unique TCRbeta CDR3 rearrangement, sequence reads were collapsed and filtered. Productive Simpson clonality was computed per sample as the square root of Simpson's diversity index over productive rearrangements. The immuneACCESS repertoire file appears here via TCRdb, limited to in-frame rearrangements. These files lack a portion of the clones; in checked studies, under half of the deficit traces to unresolved V genes, and the cause of the others is not known. The V and J calls and clone size come from that table; D and trimming were worked out from the DNA. For this sample the table gives approximately 87,000 clones, of which 80% to 90% were detected only once. The leading ten clones occupy roughly 14% of the sample.

The CDR3 covers 14 residues, taking in both the cysteine and the phenylalanine. Only the CDR3 part of the read is kept: 42 bases, read in frame from the first base. In the germline V gene, CDR1 corresponds to SGHVS and CDR2 to FNYEAQ. A distance of 12 bases separates the germline ends of V and J, which lose 2 bases and 5 bases respectively. Sequencing was performed on peripheral blood. The clonotype was recovered from a man in his sixties or seventies with active or convalescent COVID-19. This chain joins TRBV7-6 to TRBJ2-5; the D gene is perhaps TRBD2, on 5 matching bases. The DNA sequence is TGTGCCAGCAGCTTATGGCTAGCCCGGGAGACCCAGTACTTC. It translates as CASSLWLARETQYF.